The present T cell receptor beta chain was sequenced within a study of cytomegalovirus exposure and HLA in healthy donors. This clone was observed a handful of times. The antigen remains undetermined. Per germline, CDR1 MNHEY and CDR2 SVGAGI. With V trimmed by 10 bases and J by 9 bases, 4 bases remained unmatched. The CDR3 is 12 residues long. This PCR relied on a set of 60 Vbeta primers and 13 Jbeta primers. Profiling relied on immunoSEQ multiplex PCR, and the TCRdb table lists in-frame clones only, not all of them. The table has approximately 240,000 clones, roughly 80% seen once. Findings and limits, study-wide: Earlier findings revealed that most TCR beta V segments proved productive either about 90% or about 30% of the time.

This TCR was sampled from a woman between 40 and 55 years old in good health and CMV-seropositive. The sequenced sample consisted of PBMCs. The V call is TRBV6-5, the J call TRBJ1-5; TRBD1 matches at 12 bases. CDR3 sequence reads: CATRDRGRPQHF. In DNA form, the CDR3 reads TGTGCCACCAGGGACAGGGGGCGGCCCCAGCATTTT.